Sequencing of this TCR beta chain was carried out in a study of blood T cell repertoires in COVID-19. V shed 1 base and J shed 4 bases, with 11 bases lying between them. There are 14 residues in the CDR3. The assay was immunoSEQ multiplex PCR, and TCRdb's table has in-frame clones only and misses some. Here the sample spans 240,000 or so clones, about 86% being singletons. This clone has only a few counts. The chain links TRBV5-3 to TRBJ1-1; D possibly corresponds to TRBD1 (6 bases). Being an ORF, TRBV5-3 has a function that is uncertain. The sample was peripheral blood. The receptor's source is a woman in her twenties or thirties who had recovered from COVID-19. In nucleotides, the CDR3 is TGTGCCAGAAGCTTGTCACAGGGCACCACTGAAGCTTTCTTT. It is translated as CARSLSQGTTEAFF.